This is a list of T cell receptor beta chains from one sample in a study of shared clonotypes between healthy human individuals. Sequencing used immunoSEQ multiplex PCR; TCRdb keeps in-frame clones, though not all of them. The data show some 2 million clones, with approximately 95% seen just once and 0.9% to 1.5% held by the top ten. Input material: naive CD8+ T cells sorted from blood. These receptors originate from a man between 18 and 35 years old in good health. The CDR3 runs from the conserved cysteine through the conserved F or W. Fields, in order: D gene, V gene, clone size, J gene, CDR3 protein, CDR3 DNA. A D gene is named only where the DNA matches it firmly. Rows may omit the clone size; those that give it use once, few, many or a size class.

NA	TRBV11-2	NA	TRBJ2-3	CASSLGGRGTDTQYF	TGTGCCAGCAGCTTGGGGGGGCGCGGAACAGATACGCAGTATTTT
NA	TRBV5-1	NA	TRBJ1-6	CASSLAGSPDRRSGPLHF	TGCGCCAGCAGCTTGGCCGGGTCCCCGGACCGAAGGAGTGGACCCCTCCACTTT
NA	TRBV7-8	NA	TRBJ2-7	CASSTTPGWEQYF	TGTGCCAGCAGCACCACCCCAGGGTGGGAGCAGTACTTC
TRBD1	TRBV7-8	once	TRBJ2-5	CASSSPGGQETQYF	TGTGCCAGCAGCTCCCCAGGGGGCCAAGAGACCCAGTACTTC
TRBD2	TRBV5-1	NA	TRBJ2-1	CASSSGGEQFF	TGCGCCAGCAGCTCGGGAGGTGAGCAGTTCTTC
NA	TRBV4-3	NA	TRBJ2-2	CASSQDGEGVETGELFF	TGCGCCAGCAGCCAAGATGGGGAGGGGGTTGAGACCGGGGAGCTGTTTTTT
NA	TRBV10-3	once	TRBJ2-1	CARWSRDPPGVSYNEQFF	TGTGCCCGCTGGAGCCGGGACCCCCCTGGCGTATCCTACAATGAGCAGTTCTTC
TRBD2	TRBV5-1	NA	TRBJ2-1	CASSLSSGLYNEQFF	TGCGCCAGCAGCTTGTCTAGCGGGCTTTACAATGAGCAGTTCTTC
NA	TRBV5-1	NA	TRBJ1-1	CASSLDPTGYTEAFF	TGCGCCAGCAGCTTGGATCCGACAGGCTACACTGAAGCTTTCTTT
NA	TRBV9	NA	TRBJ2-1	CASSVEPGSSYNEQFF	TGTGCCAGCAGCGTAGAACCAGGAAGCTCCTACAATGAGCAGTTCTTC
TRBD2	TRBV2	NA	TRBJ2-4	CASSDSPFTSGLGWGNIQYF	TGTGCCAGCAGTGACTCCCCTTTTACTAGCGGGCTCGGGTGGGGGAACATTCAGTACTTC
TRBD1	TRBV9	NA	TRBJ2-1	CASRSQGADEQFF	TGTGCCAGCAGGAGTCAGGGGGCGGACGAGCAGTTCTTC
NA	TRBV7-9	NA	TRBJ2-3	CASSLGRREWTDTQYF	TGTGCCAGCAGCTTAGGCCGCAGGGAGTGGACAGATACGCAGTATTTT
TRBD2	TRBV11-3	NA	TRBJ2-1	CASSLASGGVNEQFF	TGTGCCAGCAGCTTGGCTAGCGGGGGGGTCAATGAGCAGTTCTTC
TRBD2	TRBV27	NA	TRBJ2-1	CASSLGSGVGNEQFF	TGTGCCAGCAGTTTAGGTAGCGGGGTGGGCAATGAGCAGTTCTTC
NA	TRBV6-5	NA	TRBJ2-7	CASSYSIGGRDEQYF	TGTGCCAGCAGTTACTCGATTGGGGGGCGAGACGAGCAGTACTTC
TRBD1	TRBV5-6	NA	TRBJ1-6	CASSSGQGGFYNSPLHF	TGTGCCAGCAGCTCGGGACAGGGAGGGTTCTATAATTCACCCCTCCACTTT
TRBD1	TRBV5-1	NA	TRBJ2-1	CASSLGQGLNEQFF	TGCGCCAGCAGCTTGGGACAGGGGCTCAATGAGCAGTTCTTC
NA	TRBV10-1	NA	TRBJ2-3	CASSEWGLDTQYF	TGCGCCAGCAGTGAATGGGGGCTAGATACGCAGTATTTT
TRBD1	TRBV5-5	NA	TRBJ1-6	CARGTGGNSPLHF	TGTGCCAGAGGAACAGGGGGTAATTCACCCCTCCACTTT
TRBD1	TRBV6-1	NA	TRBJ2-7	CASSESWDSLFYEQYF	TGTGCCAGCAGTGAGAGCTGGGACAGCCTCTTTTACGAGCAGTACTTC
NA	TRBV7-9	NA	TRBJ2-1	CASSLVTRGDYNEQFF	TGTGCCAGCAGCTTAGTCACAAGGGGCGACTACAATGAGCAGTTCTTC
NA	TRBV27	NA	TRBJ2-7	CASSSSWAYEQYF	TGTGCCAGCAGTTCCTCGTGGGCCTACGAGCAGTACTTC
TRBD1	TRBV11-3	once	TRBJ2-3	CASSSTGGADTQYF	TGTGCCAGCAGCTCGACAGGGGGCGCAGATACGCAGTATTTT
TRBD1	TRBV5-4	NA	TRBJ1-2	CASSTQQGAYGYTF	TGTGCCAGCAGCACGCAACAGGGGGCCTATGGCTACACCTTC
NA	TRBV5-1	NA	TRBJ2-1	CASSFENEQFF	TGCGCCAGCAGCTTCGAGAATGAGCAGTTCTTC
NA	TRBV13	once	TRBJ1-1	CASSSHREGTFF	TGTGCCAGCAGCTCCCATAGGGAAGGAACTTTCTTT
TRBD2	TRBV10-1	NA	TRBJ2-2	CASSKRGNTGELFF	TGCGCCAGCAGCAAGCGGGGGAACACCGGGGAGCTGTTTTTT
TRBD1	TRBV7-8	NA	TRBJ2-5	CASSSYGTGEETQYF	TGTGCCAGCAGCTCATACGGGACAGGGGAAGAGACCCAGTACTTC
NA	TRBV30	NA	TRBJ1-4	CAWSRAERTNEKLFF	TGTGCCTGGAGTAGGGCGGAACGCACTAATGAAAAACTGTTTTTT
NA	TRBV27	NA	TRBJ2-1	CASTDGYNEQFF	TGTGCCAGCACGGACGGGTACAATGAGCAGTTCTTC
NA	TRBV6-1	NA	TRBJ1-5	CASSVATWVDGGNQPQHF	TGTGCCAGCAGTGTGGCGACTTGGGTCGATGGGGGCAATCAGCCCCAGCATTTT
TRBD1	TRBV5-1	NA	TRBJ2-7	CASSFTGGKNEQYF	TGCGCCAGCAGCTTCACAGGGGGCAAGAACGAGCAGTACTTC
TRBD1	TRBV4-3	NA	TRBJ1-1	CASSQDRGRGQGEAFF	TGCGCCAGCAGCCAAGATCGGGGCAGGGGGCAAGGTGAAGCTTTCTTT
TRBD2	TRBV27	NA	TRBJ2-7	CASSSSSGTLSYEQYF	TGTGCCAGCAGTTCCTCAAGCGGGACCCTTTCCTACGAGCAGTACTTC
NA	TRBV19	NA	TRBJ2-7	CASSIDLGAGAYEQYF	TGTGCCAGTAGTATAGATCTGGGGGCAGGGGCGTACGAGCAGTACTTC
NA	TRBV27	NA	TRBJ1-4	CASSLSGPFGTNEKLFF	TGTGCCAGCAGTTTATCGGGTCCGTTCGGAACTAATGAAAAACTGTTTTTT
NA	TRBV6-1	NA	TRBJ1-5	CASSEWPGSNQPQHF	TGTGCCAGCAGTGAATGGCCCGGTAGCAATCAGCCCCAGCATTTT